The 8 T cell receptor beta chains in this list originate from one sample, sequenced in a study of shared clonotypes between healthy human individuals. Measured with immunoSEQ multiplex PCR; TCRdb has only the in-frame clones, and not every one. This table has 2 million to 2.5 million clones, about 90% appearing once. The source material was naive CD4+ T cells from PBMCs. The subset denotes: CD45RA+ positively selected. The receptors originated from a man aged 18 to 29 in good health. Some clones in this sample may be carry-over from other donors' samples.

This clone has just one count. CDR3 sequence (DNA): TGTGCCACGCAGGGGATTAACTATGGCTACACCTTC. This gives the protein CATQGINYGYTF. V usage is TRBV10-3 and J usage is TRBJ1-2, with a possible D match to TRBD1 (6 bases). V was shortened by 10 bases and J by 1 base, with 10 bases between the two germline ends. Germline CDR1 ENHRY, CDR2 SYGVKD. The CDR3 loop spans 12 amino acids.

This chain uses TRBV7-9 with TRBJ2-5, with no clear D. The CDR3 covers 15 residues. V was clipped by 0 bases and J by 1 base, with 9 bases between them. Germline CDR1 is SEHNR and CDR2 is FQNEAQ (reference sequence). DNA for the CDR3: TGTGCCAGCAGCTTAGCGTCCCCCACCCAAGAGACCCAGTACTTC. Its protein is CASSLASPTQETQYF.

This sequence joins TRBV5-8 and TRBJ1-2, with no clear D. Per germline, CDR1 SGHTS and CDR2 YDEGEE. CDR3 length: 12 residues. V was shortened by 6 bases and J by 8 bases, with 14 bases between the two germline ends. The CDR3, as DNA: TGTGCCAGCACCTGGGCCAGGAAGGGCTACACCTTC. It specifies CASTWARKGYTF.

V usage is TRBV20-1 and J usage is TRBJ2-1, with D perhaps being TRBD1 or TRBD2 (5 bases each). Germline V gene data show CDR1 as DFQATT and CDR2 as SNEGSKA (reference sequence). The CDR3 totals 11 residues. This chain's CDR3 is CLGAGGNEQFF. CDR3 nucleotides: TGCCTCGGGGCTGGCGGCAATGAGCAGTTCTTC.

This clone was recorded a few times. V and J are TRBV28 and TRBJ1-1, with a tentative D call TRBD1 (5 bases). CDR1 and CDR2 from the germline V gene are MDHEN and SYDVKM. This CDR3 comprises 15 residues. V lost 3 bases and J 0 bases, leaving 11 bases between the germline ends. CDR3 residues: CASSFGQGMNTEAFF. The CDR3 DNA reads TGTGCCAGCAGTTTTGGGCAGGGTATGAACACTGAAGCTTTCTTT.

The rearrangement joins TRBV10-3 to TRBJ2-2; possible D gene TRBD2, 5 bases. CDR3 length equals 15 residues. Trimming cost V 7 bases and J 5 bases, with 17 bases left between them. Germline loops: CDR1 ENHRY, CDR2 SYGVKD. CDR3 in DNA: TGTGCCATCACCTCCACACAGATAGCGACCGGGGAGCTGTTTTTT. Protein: CAITSTQIATGELFF.

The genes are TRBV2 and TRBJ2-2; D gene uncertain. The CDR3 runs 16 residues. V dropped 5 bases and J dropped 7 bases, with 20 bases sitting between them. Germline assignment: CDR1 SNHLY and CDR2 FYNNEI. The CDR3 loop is CASSPRGVPLIGELFF. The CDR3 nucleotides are TGTGCCAGCAGTCCCCGAGGAGTCCCCTTGATCGGGGAGCTGTTTTTT.

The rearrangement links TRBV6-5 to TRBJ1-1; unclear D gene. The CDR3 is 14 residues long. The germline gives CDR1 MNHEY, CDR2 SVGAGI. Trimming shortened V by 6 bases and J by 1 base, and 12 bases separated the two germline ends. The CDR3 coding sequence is TGTGCCAGCAGCGGGAACCGGGAGAACACTGAAGCTTTCTTT. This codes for CASSGNRENTEAFF.